The 18 T cell receptor beta chains in this list originate from one sample, sequenced in a study of blood T cell repertoires in COVID-19. The data were produced by immunoSEQ multiplex PCR, yet TCRdb's version contains in-frame clones alone and is incomplete. This sample carries about 140,000 clones, around 86% of them seen once, and the ten largest clones take around 5.4%. The source material was peripheral blood. The receptors were gathered from a human donor in a cohort sampled during active COVID-19.

With regard to this clone: Other DNA sequences of this sample code for an identical CDR3. The chain has TRBV6-5 and TRBJ1-5, with D uncertain. CDR1 is MNHEY, CDR2 SVGAGI, per germline. Trimming removed 6 bases at V and 0 bases at J, with 9 bases between. This CDR3 is 14 amino acids long. CDR3 residues: CASSREYSNQPQHF. The CDR3 DNA is TGTGCCAGCAGCCGAGAGTATAGCAATCAGCCCCAGCATTTT.

The chain links TRBV3-1 (or the pseudogene TRBV3-2) to TRBJ2-7; D is possibly TRBD1 (6 bases). CDR3 length: 16 residues. Germline assignment: CDR1 LGHDT and CDR2 YNNKEL (reference sequence). The V and J ends lost 1 base and 1 base respectively, with 14 bases between them. CDR3: CASSQGNLGGSYEQYF. In DNA form, the CDR3 reads TGTGCCAGCAGCCAAGGCAACTTAGGGGGATCCTACGAGCAGTACTTC.

This rearrangement joins TRBV28 to TRBJ2-7; 11 nucleotides match TRBD1. V gave up 5 bases and J gave up 6 bases; unmatched junction bases: 6. CDR1 MDHEN and CDR2 SYDVKM come from the germline V gene. The CDR3 loop spans 14 amino acids. CDR3 sequence (DNA): TGTGCCAGCAGTACCCGGACAGGGGGCCTCGAGCAGTACTTC. It yields the protein CASSTRTGGLEQYF.

The chain is built from TRBV30 and TRBJ2-3, with 8 nucleotides matching TRBD1. J gave up 1 base and V 4 bases, and 4 bases lay outside the gene matches. The germline V gene encodes CDR1 GTSNPN and CDR2 SVGIG (reference sequence). The CDR3 runs 14 residues. The CDR3 sequence: CAWTGGAGTDTQYF. The CDR3 nucleotides read TGTGCCTGGACAGGGGGCGCCGGCACAGATACGCAGTATTTT. Supplemented by reference TRBV30 and TRBJ2-3, the full variable domain reads SQTIHQWPATLVQPVGSPLSLECTVEGTSNPNLYWYRQAAGRGLQLLFYSVGIGQISSEVPQNLSASRPQDRQFILSSKKLLLSDSGFYLCAWTGGAGTDTQYFGPGTRLTVL.

V and J are TRBV2 and TRBJ2-1; maybe TRBD1 (5 bases). This CDR3 has 12 residues. Germline V lookup: CDR1 SNHLY, CDR2 FYNNEI. Between the trimmed V and J ends, which lost 10 bases and 6 bases, there was a span of 13 bases. CDR3 nucleotides: TGTGCCACCCAAACAGGACCCAATGAGCAGTTCTTC. Translated: CATQTGPNEQFF.

This clone appeared once. The gene calls are TRBV11-2 and TRBJ2-7, with 7 bases identical to TRBD1. From germline, CDR1 is SGHAT and CDR2 FQNNGV. J was trimmed by 3 bases and V by 1 base; bases with no gene match: 3. The CDR3 is 14 residues long. CDR3 sequence reads: CASSLGDSNYEQYF. For the CDR3, the DNA is TGTGCCAGCAGCTTAGGGGACAGCAACTACGAGCAGTACTTC.

This chain connects TRBV10-3 to TRBJ2-3; 10 bases match TRBD1. Per germline, CDR1 ENHRY and CDR2 SYGVKD. CDR3 length: 16 residues. V gave up 3 bases and J gave up 0 bases; unmatched junction bases: 3. The CDR3 region is CAISDWTGGSTDTQYF. CDR3 DNA: TGTGCCATCAGTGATTGGACAGGGGGGAGCACAGATACGCAGTATTTT.

V usage is TRBV6-1 and J usage is TRBJ2-5, with 9 bases identical to TRBD1. CDR3 length: 15 amino acids. J gave up 5 bases and V 3 bases, and 7 bases lay outside the gene matches. Germline V CDR1 and CDR2: MNHNS, SASEGT. Written as DNA, the CDR3 is TGTGCCAGCAGTGATTCGGGACAGGGTACGGAGACCCAGTACTTC. It specifies CASSDSGQGTETQYF.

The CDR3 bases are TGTGCCAGCAGTTTCGACACCGGGGAGCTGTTTTTT. This translates into CASSFDTGELFF. The chain is built from TRBV12-3 or TRBV12-4 and TRBJ2-2; no reliable D call. The ends were cut back, 3 bases at V and 3 bases at J, with 2 bases in the middle. The CDR3 runs to 12 residues.

The CDR3 spells CASSVTGDFNQPQHF. CDR3 sequence (DNA): TGTGCCAGCAGCGTAACGGGAGACTTCAATCAGCCCCAGCATTTT. The J gene is TRBJ1-5, the V gene TRBV9; D remains ambiguous. The CDR3 has 15 amino acids. Germline loops: CDR1 SGDLS, CDR2 YYNGEE. V lost 1 base and J 3 bases, leaving 11 bases between the germline ends.

The chain employs TRBV6-5 and TRBJ2-1; tentative D call: TRBD1 (6 bases). V was clipped by 4 bases and J by 7 bases, with 11 bases between them. Germline-derived CDR1 and CDR2 are MNHEY and SVGAGI. The CDR3 length is 13 residues. Here the CDR3 reads CASSFHDRNEQFF. The CDR3 nucleotides read TGTGCCAGCAGTTTCCACGACAGGAATGAGCAGTTCTTC.

The rearrangement uses TRBV5-5 and TRBJ2-4; 7 nucleotides match TRBD2. The length of the CDR3 is 16 residues. The V and J ends lost 0 bases and 0 bases, in that order; junction bases with no gene match: 3. The germline V gene encodes CDR1 SGHKS and CDR2 YYEKEE (reference sequence). DNA for the CDR3: TGTGCCAGCAGCTTGGCGCTAGCGGAAGCCAAAAACATTCAGTACTTC. The encoded protein is CASSLALAEAKNIQYF.

This chain links TRBV28 with TRBJ2-7, with D unresolved. Trimming removed 2 bases from V and 2 bases from J, with 4 bases in between. This CDR3 is built from 12 residues. CDR1 is MDHEN, CDR2 SYDVKM, per germline. This chain's CDR3 is CASSLTAYEQYF. In DNA form, the CDR3 reads TGTGCCAGCAGTTTAACAGCCTACGAGCAGTACTTC. The full variable domain, in which reference TRBV28 and TRBJ2-7 provide the parts outside the CDR3, is DVKVTQSSRYLVKRTGEKVFLECVQDMDHENMFWYRQDPGLGLRLIYFSYDVKMKEKGDIPEGYSVSREKKERFSLILESASTNQTSMYLCASSLTAYEQYFGPGTRLTVT.

The chain recombines TRBV29-1 with TRBJ2-5, with 7 bases matching TRBD1. Losses at the gene ends were 5 bases for V and 5 bases for J; bases not matched to a gene: 11. The germline V gene encodes CDR1 SQVTM and CDR2 ANQGSEA. The CDR3 totals 14 residues. For the CDR3, the DNA is TGCAGCGTTAGCCCCGGGACAGACACGGAGACCCAGTACTTC. Amino acid sequence: CSVSPGTDTETQYF.

The chain carries TRBV7-9 and TRBJ2-1; 8 bases align to TRBD2. Unmatched junction bases numbered 8, after V lost 3 bases and J lost 7 bases. This CDR3 is 15 amino acids long. Germline assignment: CDR1 SEHNR and CDR2 FQNEAQ (reference sequence). The CDR3 coding sequence is TGTGCCAGCAGCTTTCTAAGCGGGAGTACAAATGAGCAGTTCTTC. Protein product: CASSFLSGSTNEQFF.

The chain couples TRBV11-3 to TRBJ2-1, with D perhaps TRBD1 (6 bases). V lost 3 bases and J lost 7, with 10 bases in between. The CDR3 runs 13 residues. Germline V gene lookup returns CDR1 SGHNT and CDR2 YENEEA. CDR3 in DNA: TGTGCCAGCAGCTTGGGGCAGGGGAATGAGCAGTTCTTC. Translating it yields CASSLGQGNEQFF.

V usage is TRBV9 and J usage is TRBJ2-3; 11 bases fit TRBD2. The germline V gene encodes CDR1 SGDLS and CDR2 YYNGEE. The ends lost 5 bases at V and 4 bases at J; junction bases unmatched: 9. The CDR3 loop spans 16 amino acids. CDR3 amino acids: CASSQDSGRGPDTQYF. In nucleotides, the CDR3 is TGTGCCAGCAGTCAAGATAGCGGGAGGGGACCAGATACGCAGTATTTT.

In this sample, this clone turned up a few times. The CDR3: CASSLSRTRTDTQYF. The CDR3 nucleotides read TGTGCCAGCAGCTTATCCCGGACTCGCACAGATACGCAGTATTTT. The V and J genes are TRBV7-9 and TRBJ2-3, with a possible D match to TRBD2 (5 bases). The CDR3 spans 15 residues. The germline V and J ends were trimmed by 2 bases and 1 base, with 10 bases remaining between them. CDR1 SEHNR and CDR2 FQNEAQ come from the germline V gene (reference sequence).